A single T cell receptor beta chain is shown here with its context. The data were obtained in a study of naive and memory T cell subsets. The V end lost 4 bases, the J end lost 7 bases, and 14 bases lay between the germline ends. Germline values: CDR1 SGHRS, CDR2 YFSETQ. This CDR3 is 13 amino acids long. The beta constant-region primer was an equimolar mix of two oligonucleotides covering TRBC1 and TRBC2. TCRdb passed the UMI-ligation and nested PCR reads through MiXCR, listing each CDR3 protein once. The table lists about 80,000 distinct CDR3 sequences, 13% of them singletons, with around 0.99% in the top ten. Overnight CMV lysate stimulation of fresh PBMCs defined donor CMV status by CD4+ IFNgamma. After CD4 positive bead selection, the CD4-negative fraction gave CD8 T cells.

The clonotype was recovered from a human donor in good health. The sequenced material came from central memory CD4+ T cells from blood. The rearrangement joins TRBV5-1 to TRBJ2-5, with TRBD2 as a possible D gene (6 bases). CDR3 in amino acids: CASSPGTSGTQYF. CDR3 DNA: TGCGCCAGCAGCCCCGGGACTTCGGGGACCCAGTACTTC.